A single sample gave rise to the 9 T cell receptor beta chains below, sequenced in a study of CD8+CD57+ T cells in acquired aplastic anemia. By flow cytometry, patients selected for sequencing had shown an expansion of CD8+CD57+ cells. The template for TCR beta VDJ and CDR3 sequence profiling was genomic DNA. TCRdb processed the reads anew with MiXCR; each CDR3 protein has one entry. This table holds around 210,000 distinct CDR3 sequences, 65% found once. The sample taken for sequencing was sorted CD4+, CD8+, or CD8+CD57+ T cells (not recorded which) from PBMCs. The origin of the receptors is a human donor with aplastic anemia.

The CDR3 nucleotides are TGCAGTGCTAGCGGGGGCTGGGAGCAGTACTTC. Protein sequence: CSASGGWEQYF. The V call is TRBV20-1, the J call TRBJ2-7; D could derive from TRBD1 or TRBD2 (6 bases each). The CDR3 runs 11 residues. Germline V gives CDR1 DFQATT, CDR2 SNEGSKA (reference sequence). Trimming removed 3 bases from V and 7 bases from J, with 10 bases in between.

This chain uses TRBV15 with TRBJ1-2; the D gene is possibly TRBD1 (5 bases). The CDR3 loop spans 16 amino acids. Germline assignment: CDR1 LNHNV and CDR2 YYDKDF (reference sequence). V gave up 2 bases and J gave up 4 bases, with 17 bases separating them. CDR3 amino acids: CATSRRPGAVFYGYTF. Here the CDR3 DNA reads TGTGCCACCAGCAGACGACCCGGGGCAGTCTTCTATGGCTACACCTTC.

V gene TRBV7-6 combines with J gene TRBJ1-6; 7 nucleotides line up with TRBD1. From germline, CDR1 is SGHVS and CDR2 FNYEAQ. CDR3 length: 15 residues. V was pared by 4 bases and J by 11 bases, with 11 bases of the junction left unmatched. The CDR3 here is CASSWGQLGGTPLHF. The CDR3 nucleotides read TGTGCCAGCAGCTGGGGACAGTTGGGCGGAACACCCCTCCACTTT. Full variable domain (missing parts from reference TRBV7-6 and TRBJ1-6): GAGVSQSPRYKVTKRGQDVALRCDPISGHVSLYWYRQALGQGPEFLTYFNYEAQQDKSGLPNDRFSAERPEGSISTLTIQRTEQRDSAMYRCASSWGQLGGTPLHFGNGTRLTVT.

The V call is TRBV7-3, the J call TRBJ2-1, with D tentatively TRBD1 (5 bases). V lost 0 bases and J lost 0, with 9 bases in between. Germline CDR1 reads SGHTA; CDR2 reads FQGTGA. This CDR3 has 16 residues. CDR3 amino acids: CASSLTGQGSYNEQFF. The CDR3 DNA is TGTGCCAGCAGCTTAACGGGGCAGGGCTCCTACAATGAGCAGTTCTTC. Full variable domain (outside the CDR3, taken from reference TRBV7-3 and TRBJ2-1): GAGVSQTPSNKVTEKGKYVELRCDPISGHTALYWYRQSLGQGPEFLIYFQGTGAADDSGLPNDRFFAVRPEGSVSTLKIQRTERGDSAVYLCASSLTGQGSYNEQFFGPGTRLTVL.

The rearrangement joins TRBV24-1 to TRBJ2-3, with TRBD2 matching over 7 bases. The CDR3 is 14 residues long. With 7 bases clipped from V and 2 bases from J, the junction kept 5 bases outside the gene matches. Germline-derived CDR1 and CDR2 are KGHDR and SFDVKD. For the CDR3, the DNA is TGTGCCACCAGGGGAGGGGTCATCACAGATACGCAGTATTTT. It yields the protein CATRGGVITDTQYF.

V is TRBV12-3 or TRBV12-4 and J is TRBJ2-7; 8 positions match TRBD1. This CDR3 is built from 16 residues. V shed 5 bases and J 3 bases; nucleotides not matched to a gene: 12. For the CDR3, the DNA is TGTGCCAGCAGTGGACCTTCGACAGGGGCCGTCTACGAGCAGTACTTC. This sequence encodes CASSGPSTGAVYEQYF.

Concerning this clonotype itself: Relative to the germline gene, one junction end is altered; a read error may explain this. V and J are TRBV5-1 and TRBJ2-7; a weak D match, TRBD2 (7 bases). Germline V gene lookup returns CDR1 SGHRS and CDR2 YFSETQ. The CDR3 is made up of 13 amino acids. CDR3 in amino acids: CASHRAGAGEQYF. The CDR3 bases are TGTGCCAGCCACCGGGCGGGGGCTGGGGAGCAGTACTTC. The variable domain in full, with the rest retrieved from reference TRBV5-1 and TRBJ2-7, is KAGVTQTPRYLIKTRGQQVTLSCSPISGHRSVSWYQQTPGQGLQFLFEYFSETQRNKGNFPGRFSGRQFSNSRSEMNVSTLELGDSALYLCASHRAGAGEQYFGPGTRLTVT.

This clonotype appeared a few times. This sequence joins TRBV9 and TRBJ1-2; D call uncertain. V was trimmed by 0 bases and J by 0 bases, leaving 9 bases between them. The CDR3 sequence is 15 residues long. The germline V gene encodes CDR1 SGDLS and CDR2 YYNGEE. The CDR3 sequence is CASSVGGLPNYGYTF. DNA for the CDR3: TGTGCCAGCAGCGTAGGTGGGCTCCCTAACTATGGCTACACCTTC.

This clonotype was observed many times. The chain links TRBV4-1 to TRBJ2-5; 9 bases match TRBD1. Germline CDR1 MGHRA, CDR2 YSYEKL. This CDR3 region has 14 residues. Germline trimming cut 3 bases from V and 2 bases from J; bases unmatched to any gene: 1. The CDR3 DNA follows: TGCGCCAGCAGCCAGACAGGGGGACAAGAGACCCAGTACTTC. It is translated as CASSQTGGQETQYF.